This TCR beta chain was identified during a study of blood T cell repertoires in COVID-19. The overall study: Samples of COVID-19 (acute and convalescent) were obtained from the United States, Italy and Spain. T cells, B-cell-depleted T cells, or PBMCs supplied cDNA or gDNA.

Original data processing: Estimates of nucleated cell counts were drawn from the amplification of reference gene primers. Libraries were prepared by immunoSEQ multiplex PCR; TCRdb keeps only in-frame clonotypes and omits some of them. V and J calls and clone size are copied from that table; D and trimming were computed from the DNA. This table has roughly 67,000 clones, 65% to 80% appearing once. Germline CDR1 and CDR2: SGHNT and YYREEE (reference sequence). CDR3 size: 15 residues. V was pared by 7 bases and J by 4 bases, with 8 bases of the junction left unmatched. The sequenced material came from peripheral blood. The TCR was taken from a human donor in a cohort sampled during active COVID-19. The chain combines TRBV5-4 with TRBJ2-7, with TRBD2 matching over 13 bases. The CDR3 nucleotides read TGTGCCAGCGGACTAGCGGGGGCCAGACATTACGAGCAGTACTTC. As protein: CASGLAGARHYEQYF.